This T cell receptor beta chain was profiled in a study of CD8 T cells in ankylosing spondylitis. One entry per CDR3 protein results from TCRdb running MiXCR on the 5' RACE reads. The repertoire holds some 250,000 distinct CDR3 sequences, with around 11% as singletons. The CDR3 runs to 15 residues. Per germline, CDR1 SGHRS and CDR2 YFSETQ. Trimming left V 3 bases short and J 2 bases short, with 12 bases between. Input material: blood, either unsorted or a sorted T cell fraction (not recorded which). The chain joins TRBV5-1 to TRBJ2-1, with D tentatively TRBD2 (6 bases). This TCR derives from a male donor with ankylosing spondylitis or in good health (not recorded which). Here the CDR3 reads CASSSSPGAYNEQFF. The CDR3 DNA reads TGCGCCAGCAGCTCCTCACCGGGAGCCTACAATGAGCAGTTCTTC. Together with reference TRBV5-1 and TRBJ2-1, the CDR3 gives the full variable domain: KAGVTQTPRYLIKTRGQQVTLSCSPISGHRSVSWYQQTPGQGLQFLFEYFSETQRNKGNFPGRFSGRQFSNSRSEMNVSTLELGDSALYLCASSSSPGAYNEQFFGPGTRLTVL.